One and the same sample provided the 7 T cell receptor beta chains below, sequenced in a study of blood T cell repertoires in COVID-19. Assay: immunoSEQ multiplex PCR; the TCRdb copy retains only in-frame clones and omits some. The data contain about 170,000 clones, approximately 83% of them seen just once; the ten biggest clones take up under 2.5%. The sample consisted of peripheral blood. The source is a woman of 80 years or more with acute or convalescent COVID-19.

With respect to this clone: In the same sample, other DNA sequences code for this CDR3. The J gene is TRBJ2-2, the V gene TRBV5-1; tentatively, D is TRBD2 (6 bases). V was cut by 0 bases and J by 4 bases, with 13 bases left in between. Germline CDR1 reads SGHRS; CDR2 reads YFSETQ. This CDR3 is built from 16 residues. This CDR3 is CASSLVAGRGTGELFF. The CDR3 DNA follows: TGCGCCAGCAGCTTGGTTGCGGGACGTGGCACCGGGGAGCTGTTTTTT.

The chain carries TRBV25-1 and TRBJ1-1; D is unresolved. Germline V gene data show CDR1 as MGHDK and CDR2 as SYGVNS. The ends were cut back, 4 bases at V and 0 bases at J, with 9 bases in the middle. This CDR3 is 14 amino acids long. The CDR3: CASSVGVMNTEAFF. DNA of the CDR3: TGTGCCAGCAGTGTCGGGGTTATGAACACTGAAGCTTTCTTT.

This sequence joins TRBV5-1 and TRBJ2-1; maybe TRBD1 (6 bases). The V end was cut by 8 bases, the J end by 0 bases, with 12 bases between. CDR3 length: 14 residues. Germline loops: CDR1 SGHRS, CDR2 YFSETQ. CDR3 nucleotide sequence: TGCGCCAGTCAACCAGGGGTCTCCTACAATGAGCAGTTCTTC. Protein: CASQPGVSYNEQFF.

V and J are TRBV30 and TRBJ1-1, with 9 nucleotides matching TRBD1. The V segment lost 2 bases and the J segment 0 bases; nucleotides outside the gene matches: 1. CDR1 and CDR2 from the germline V gene are GTSNPN and SVGIG (reference sequence). The length of the CDR3 is 14 residues. CDR3 sequence (DNA): TGTGCCTGGAGTAGGACAGGGGTGAACACTGAAGCTTTCTTT. Translating it yields CAWSRTGVNTEAFF.

This clone showed up just once. The V and J genes are TRBV25-1 and TRBJ2-5; D is possibly TRBD1 (6 bases). Germline assignment: CDR1 MGHDK and CDR2 SYGVNS. The V end was cut by 0 bases, the J end by 0 bases, with 8 bases between. The CDR3 has 15 amino acids. CDR3 DNA: TGTGCCAGCAGTGAATACAGGGGTAACCAAGAGACCCAGTACTTC. This encodes CASSEYRGNQETQYF.

This clone is categorized as medium-sized. This chain connects TRBV21-1 to TRBJ2-7; the listed D gene, TRBD2, was not tested against the DNA. TRBV21-1 is a recognized pseudogene. The CDR3 runs to 13 residues. Written as DNA, the CDR3 is TGTGCCAGCAGCATAAAAATCCCCTACGAGCAGTACTTC. Its protein is CASSIKIPYEQYF.

The CDR3 reads CASGFSGASYEQYF. CDR3 nucleotide sequence: TGTGCTAGTGGTTTCTCGGGAGCCTCCTACGAGCAGTACTTC. The chain is built from TRBV12-5 and TRBJ2-7; D is perhaps TRBD2 (6 bases). Germline-derived CDR1 and CDR2 are LGHNT and FRNRAP. The CDR3 has 14 amino acids. With 3 bases removed from V and 0 bases from J, the gap between germline ends came to 9 bases.